Listed below are T cell receptor beta chains from one sample, sequenced in a study of blood T cell repertoires in COVID-19. Profiling relied on immunoSEQ multiplex PCR, and the TCRdb table lists in-frame clones only, not all of them. The sample has some 69,000 clones, around four fifths seen once. Material: peripheral blood. Every receptor here comes from a woman aged 55-69 years with acute or convalescent COVID-19. The CDR3 runs from the conserved cysteine through the conserved F or W. Each record gives: V gene, CDR3 length, J gene, D gene, clone size, CDR3 protein, CDR3 DNA. D genes are given only for firm matches. A clone size is listed for some rows: how often the clone was seen (once, few, many), or a class if it is expanded.

>TRBV5-1|13|TRBJ2-3|.|once
CASSSPGTDTQYF
TGCGCCAGCAGCTCACCCGGTACGGATACGCAGTATTTT
>TRBV7-6|13|TRBJ2-1|.|few
CASSFAGFNEQFF
TGTGCCAGCAGCTTCGCAGGGTTCAATGAGCAGTTCTTC
>TRBV4-1|15|TRBJ2-7|.|.
CASSQYPEPTYEQYF
TGCGCCAGCAGCCAATATCCGGAGCCAACCTACGAGCAGTACTTC
>TRBV5-5|13|TRBJ1-6|.|few
CASSLVTDSPLHF
TGTGCCAGCAGCTTGGTAACAGATTCACCCCTCCACTTT
>TRBV5-6|15|TRBJ1-5|TRBD1|.
CASSSRDRENQPQHF
TGTGCCAGCAGCAGTCGGGACAGGGAGAATCAGCCCCAGCATTTT
>TRBV28|14|TRBJ1-1|.|.
CASSLRQGNTEAFF
TGTGCCAGCAGTTTACGACAAGGGAACACTGAAGCTTTCTTT
>TRBV15|16|TRBJ1-2|TRBD1|.
CATSTLRTGPNYGYTF
TGTGCCACCAGCACCCTGAGGACAGGCCCTAACTATGGCTACACCTTC
>TRBV9|14|TRBJ2-5|.|.
CASSVSRHQETQYF
TGTGCCAGCAGCGTAAGCAGGCACCAAGAGACCCAGTACTTC
>TRBV5-1|14|TRBJ2-3|.|.
CASSRDTSTDTQYF
TGCGCCAGCAGCCGGGACACCTCCACAGATACGCAGTATTTT
>TRBV6-5|15|TRBJ2-6|.|.
CASSKGSSGANVLTF
TGTGCCAGCAGCAAAGGGAGCTCTGGGGCCAACGTCCTGACTTTC
>TRBV24-1|13|TRBJ2-1|.|.
CATSEPNGDEQFF
TGTGCCACCAGTGAGCCTAACGGGGATGAGCAGTTCTTC
>TRBV7-9|17|TRBJ2-1|.|once
CASSHSQWSDSYNEQFF
TGTGCCAGCAGCCACAGTCAGTGGTCCGACTCCTACAATGAGCAGTTCTTC
>TRBV9|16|TRBJ2-6|.|.
CASSWPRVPGANVLTF
TGTGCCAGCAGCTGGCCGCGGGTGCCAGGGGCCAACGTCCTGACTTTC
>TRBV7-8|17|TRBJ2-3|TRBD2|.
CASSYGTSGGLTDTQYF
TGTGCCAGCAGCTACGGGACTAGCGGGGGGCTCACAGATACGCAGTATTTT
>TRBV12-3/TRBV12-4|13|TRBJ2-4|.|.
CASSLSWRNIQYF
TGTGCCAGCAGTTTAAGTTGGAGGAACATTCAGTACTTC
>TRBV18|17|TRBJ1-4|TRBD1|.
CASSPPEAGTGYEKLFF
TGTGCCAGCTCACCACCGGAGGCCGGGACAGGGTATGAAAAACTGTTTTTT
>TRBV4-1|18|TRBJ2-1|TRBD2|.
CASSLVWGKREAYNEQFF
TGCGCCAGCAGCCTCGTGTGGGGCAAGCGGGAAGCCTACAATGAGCAGTTCTTC
>TRBV3-1/TRBV3-2|19|TRBJ2-1|TRBD2|.
CASSQDGRSGGSSYNEQFF
TGTGCCAGCAGCCAAGATGGTCGAAGCGGGGGTAGCTCCTACAATGAGCAGTTCTTC
>TRBV7-2|16|TRBJ2-5|.|.
CASSLVLAAQSETQYF
TGTGCCAGCAGCTTAGTTCTAGCAGCGCAGTCTGAGACCCAGTACTTC
>TRBV2|15|TRBJ1-6|TRBD1|.
CASSEIDRADSPLHF
TGTGCCAGCAGTGAGATAGACAGGGCGGACTCTCCCCTCCACTTT
>TRBV5-1|15|TRBJ2-1|.|.
CASSLAQRTYNEQFF
TGCGCCAGCAGCTTGGCCCAGCGGACCTACAATGAGCAGTTCTTC
>TRBV18|13|TRBJ1-6|.|few
CASSPHGNSPLHF
TGTGCCAGCTCACCACACGGTAATTCACCCCTCCACTTT
>TRBV12-5|17|TRBJ2-5|.|once
CASGLVTGFQTEETQYF
TGTGCTAGTGGTTTGGTAACAGGGTTCCAAACCGAAGAGACCCAGTACTTC
>TRBV7-3|13|TRBJ2-3|TRBD1|.
CASSLPPGQEQYF
TGTGCCAGCAGCTTACCGCCGGGACAGGAGCAGTATTTT
>TRBV7-8|16|TRBJ1-2|TRBD1|.
CASSLAWDRTNYGYTF
TGTGCCAGCAGCTTAGCCTGGGACAGAACTAACTATGGCTACACCTTC
>TRBV9|13|TRBJ1-4|.|.
CASSVAVNEKLFF
TGTGCCAGCAGCGTAGCAGTGAATGAAAAACTGTTTTTT
>TRBV9|17|TRBJ2-5|TRBD2|.
CASSVGGSGGTQETQYF
TGTGCCAGCAGCGTAGGCGGGTCCGGGGGGACCCAAGAGACCCAGTACTTC
>TRBV27|12|TRBJ1-6|.|.
CASTSRNSPLHF
TGTGCCAGCACCTCTCGTAATTCACCCCTCCACTTT
>TRBV27|12|TRBJ1-6|.|.
CASSPYNSPLHF
TGTGCCAGCAGTCCTTATAATTCACCCCTCCACTTT
>TRBV27|18|TRBJ2-3|.|few
CASSLSSLRSGLTDTQYF
TGTGCCAGCAGTTTATCGAGCCTCCGTAGCGGACTCACAGATACGCAGTATTTT
>TRBV7-8|13|TRBJ2-7|.|.
CASSLDPGREQYF
TGTGCCAGCAGCTTAGACCCGGGTAGGGAGCAGTACTTC
>TRBV10-3|14|TRBJ1-1|TRBD1|.
CAISTGTANTEAFF
TGTGCCATCAGTACCGGGACAGCGAACACTGAAGCTTTCTTT
>TRBV19|13|TRBJ1-1|.|once
CASSRTVDTEAFF
TGTGCCAGTAGTAGGACAGTTGACACTGAAGCTTTCTTT
>TRBV27|14|TRBJ2-7|.|.
CASSDRPGLYEQYF
TGTGCCAGCAGTGACAGGCCTGGGCTCTACGAGCAGTACTTC
>TRBV7-8|18|TRBJ1-3|.|.
CASSLYGRGAGSGNTIYF
TGTGCCAGCAGCTTATACGGCAGGGGAGCTGGTTCTGGAAACACCATATATTTT
>TRBV4-1|17|TRBJ2-3|.|.
CASSQAQQGLSGDTQYF
TGCGCCAGCAGCCAAGCCCAGCAGGGGCTTTCTGGAGATACGCAGTATTTT
>TRBV7-2|18|TRBJ2-1|.|.
CASTVGRYSAGAGNEQFF
TGTGCCAGCACCGTCGGGAGATATAGCGCCGGTGCCGGCAATGAGCAGTTCTTC
>TRBV10-1|14|TRBJ1-6|.|.
CASSESAVNSPLHF
TGCGCCAGCAGTGAGTCGGCGGTGAATTCACCCCTCCACTTT
>TRBV5-4|15|TRBJ1-3|TRBD1|.
CASSPGTGLGNTIYF
TGTGCCAGCAGCCCAGGGACAGGTCTCGGAAACACCATATATTTT
>TRBV5-5|15|TRBJ2-2|.|few
CASSWGLTNTGELFF
TGTGCCAGCAGCTGGGGCCTAACGAACACCGGGGAGCTGTTTTTT
>TRBV11-2|19|TRBJ2-4|TRBD1|.
CASSATGGAGIGGLNIQYF
TGTGCCAGCAGTGCGACAGGGGGCGCGGGTATAGGGGGCCTAAACATTCAGTACTTC
>TRBV15|16|TRBJ1-1|TRBD1|.
CATSRVDRGVDTEAFF
TGTGCCACCAGCAGAGTCGACAGGGGAGTCGACACTGAAGCTTTCTTT
>TRBV2|14|TRBJ2-1|.|many
CASSEWRMYNEQFF
TGTGCCAGCAGTGAATGGCGGATGTACAATGAGCAGTTCTTC
>TRBV2|13|TRBJ1-2|TRBD1|.
CASSQGVNYGYTF
TGTGCCAGCAGCCAGGGGGTTAACTATGGCTACACCTTC
>TRBV19|15|TRBJ2-7|.|.
CASSLQGAAAYEQYF
TGTGCCAGTAGTCTTCAAGGAGCAGCGGCTTACGAGCAGTACTTC
>TRBV6-2/TRBV6-3|16|TRBJ2-2|.|few
CASSAPTSVNTGELFF
TGTGCCAGCAGTGCCCCGACTAGTGTGAACACCGGGGAGCTGTTTTTT